Described below is a single TCR beta chain sequence and its context. The record originates from a study of response to subunit inactivated influenza vaccine. In TCRdb, the RT-PCR reads were re-called with MiXCR into one record per CDR3 protein. Here the sample spans about 780,000 distinct CDR3 sequences, approximately 18% being singletons. In germline, CDR1 is SGHKS, CDR2 YYEKEE (reference sequence). V lost 2 bases, J lost 5 bases, and 17 bases lay in between. The CDR3 is made up of 15 amino acids. The TCR was taken from a man in his fifties or sixties who received an inactivated influenza vaccine. This specimen consisted of PBMCs from blood, obtained 5 days after vaccination. The J gene is TRBJ2-7, the V gene TRBV5-5; TRBD1 might be the D (6 bases). The CDR3 sequence: CASSLRGLGGDEQYF. CDR3 coding DNA: TGTGCCAGCAGCTTACGAGGTTTAGGGGGTGACGAGCAGTACTTC. The entire variable domain, with the rest obtained from reference TRBV5-5 and TRBJ2-7, is as follows: DAGVTQSPTHLIKTRGQQVTLRCSPISGHKSVSWYQQVLGQGPQFIFQYYEKEERGRGNFPDRFSARQFPNYSSELNVNALLLGDSALYLCASSLRGLGGDEQYFGPGTRLTVT.